This paragraph reports one T cell receptor beta chain. The sample belongs to a study of blood T cell repertoires in COVID-19. Overall study: Both acute and convalescent COVID-19 samples were obtained from the United States, Italy and Spain. In each case, the material was cDNA or gDNA derived from T cells, B-cell-depleted T cells, or PBMCs.

Authors' data handling: It was from reference gene primer amplification that nucleated cell counts were estimated. Only in-frame clones appear in the TCRdb table, and some are missing; sequencing was by immunoSEQ multiplex PCR. V and J calls and clone size are as listed in that table; D and trimming were resolved from the DNA. The sample consists of some 94,000 clones, approximately 88% of them appearing once. Patients of the Seattle cohort, enrolled during active infection, were followed longitudinally. Material: peripheral blood. This TCR was sampled from a woman aged 60-75 years with COVID-19, enrolled during active disease.

The CDR3: CASSNDRGTTNEKLFF. CDR3 bases: TGTGCCAGCAGTAATGACAGGGGAACAACTAATGAAAAACTGTTTTTT. V and J are TRBV6-4 and TRBJ1-4, with 8 nucleotides matching TRBD1. Germline CDR1 MRHNA, CDR2 SNTAGT. The CDR3 loop spans 16 amino acids. V lost 5 bases, J lost 0 bases, and 5 bases stayed unmatched.